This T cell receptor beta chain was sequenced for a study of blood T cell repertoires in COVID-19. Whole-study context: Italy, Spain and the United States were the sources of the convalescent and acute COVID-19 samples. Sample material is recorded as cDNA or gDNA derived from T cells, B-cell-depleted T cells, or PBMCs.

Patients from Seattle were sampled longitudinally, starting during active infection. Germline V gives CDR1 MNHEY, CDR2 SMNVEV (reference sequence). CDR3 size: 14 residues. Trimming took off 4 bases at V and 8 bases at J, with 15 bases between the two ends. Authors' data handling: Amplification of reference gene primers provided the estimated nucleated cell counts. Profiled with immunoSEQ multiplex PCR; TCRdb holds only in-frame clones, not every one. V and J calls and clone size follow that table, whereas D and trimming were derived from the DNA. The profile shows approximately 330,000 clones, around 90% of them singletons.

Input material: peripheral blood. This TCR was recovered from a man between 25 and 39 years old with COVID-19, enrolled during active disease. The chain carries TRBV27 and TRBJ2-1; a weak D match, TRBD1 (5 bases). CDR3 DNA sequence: TGTGCCAGCAGTTATATGGGGCCGGACGATGAGCAGTTCTTC. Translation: CASSYMGPDDEQFF.